These 24 T cell receptor beta chains came from one sample sequenced in a study of OX40 agonist ivuxolimab in advanced cancers. Method: immunoSEQ multiplex PCR; TCRdb's copy keeps in-frame clones and lacks some. The sample consists of about 70,000 clones, roughly 78% of them appearing once. This sample comprised CD4+ or CD8+ T cells sorted from blood, obtained in a trial of the OX40 agonist ivuxolimab. These receptors all come from an adult with an advanced solid tumor such as melanoma, head and neck, liver or kidney cancer.

This clone occurred a few times. V and J are TRBV5-8 and TRBJ2-5; D may be TRBD1 or TRBD2 (5 bases each). The CDR3 loop spans 13 amino acids. The V end was cut by 6 bases, the J end by 3 bases, with 12 bases between. Germline V gives CDR1 SGHTS, CDR2 YDEGEE. This CDR3 is CASNPGPKETQYF. CDR3 in DNA: TGTGCCAGCAACCCGGGGCCCAAAGAGACCCAGTACTTC.

In DNA, the CDR3 is TGTGCCAGCAGCTTGATAGGGCCGGAGGGCGAGCAGTACTTC. Translating it yields CASSLIGPEGEQYF. The rearrangement uses TRBV5-6 and TRBJ2-5, with a possible D match to TRBD2 (6 bases). The J call is doubtful: the DNA matches TRBJ2-7 better. Germline V gene lookup returns CDR1 SGHDT and CDR2 YYEEEE. This CDR3 region has 14 residues.

V gene TRBV27 combines with J gene TRBJ2-2, with 10 bases identical to TRBD2. Germline V gene data show CDR1 as MNHEY and CDR2 as SMNVEV (reference sequence). Trimming removed 6 bases from V and 4 bases from J; junction bases left unmatched: 11. There are 17 residues in the CDR3. As DNA, the CDR3 is TGTGCCAGCAGGCCCCGTCTAGCGGGAGTGGGCACCGGGGAGCTGTTTTTT. This codes for CASRPRLAGVGTGELFF.

V and J are TRBV2 and TRBJ2-3; D remains unclear. CDR1 SNHLY and CDR2 FYNNEI come from the germline V gene. The CDR3 spans 13 residues. The V end lost 6 bases, the J end lost 2 bases, and 9 bases lay between the germline ends. The CDR3 loop is CASRLSHTDTQYF. The CDR3 DNA is TGTGCCAGCAGACTATCTCACACAGATACGCAGTATTTT.

The chain is built from TRBV27 and TRBJ2-1, with 8 bases identical to TRBD2. V was pared by 3 bases and J by 3 bases, with 7 bases of the junction left unmatched. The CDR3 is made up of 16 amino acids. From germline, CDR1 is MNHEY and CDR2 SMNVEV (reference sequence). The CDR3 bases are TGTGCCAGCAGTTTCCGGACTAGCCAGAACTACAATGAGCAGTTCTTC. As protein: CASSFRTSQNYNEQFF.

This clone turned up a few times. The J gene is TRBJ1-4, the V gene TRBV18; TRBD1 might be the D (6 bases). Germline CDR1 and CDR2: KGHSH and LQKENI. This CDR3 spans 15 amino acids. Trimming took off 5 bases at V and 2 bases at J, with 12 bases between the two ends. CDR3 in DNA: TGTGCCAGCTCATTTACAGGGAAGACTAATGAAAAACTGTTTTTT. It yields the protein CASSFTGKTNEKLFF.

This chain connects TRBV9 to TRBJ2-7, with 8 bases identical to TRBD2. The CDR3 has 17 amino acids. The trim removed 2 bases at V and 5 bases at J, leaving 15 bases unmatched. The germline CDR1 and CDR2 sequences are SGDLS and YYNGEE. DNA for the CDR3: TGTGCCAGCAGCGTTTCCCCACAGATAGCGGGGTCCGACGAGCAGTACTTC. Its protein product is CASSVSPQIAGSDEQYF.

This clone was recorded only once. This chain links TRBV7-2 with TRBJ2-2; TRBD1 is a possible D gene (6 bases). This CDR3 region has 15 residues. Germline V gene data show CDR1 as SGHTA and CDR2 as FQGNSA. Between the trimmed V and J ends, which lost 5 bases and 2 bases, there was a span of 12 bases. The CDR3 reads CASSVSGQNTGELFF. The CDR3 DNA sequence: TGTGCCAGCAGCGTATCGGGACAAAACACCGGGGAGCTGTTTTTT.

The chain combines TRBV6-5 with TRBJ1-5; TRBD1 might be the D (5 bases). The germline V gene encodes CDR1 MNHEY and CDR2 SVGAGI. With 5 bases removed from V and 0 bases from J, the gap between germline ends came to 11 bases. CDR3 length: 15 residues. The CDR3 sequence: CASSTGGYSNQPQHF. For the CDR3, the DNA is TGTGCCAGCAGTACCGGGGGTTATAGCAATCAGCCCCAGCATTTT.

This clone was detected only once. The chain joins TRBV7-2 to TRBJ1-6; D may be TRBD1 (5 bases). Trimming took off 5 bases at V and 5 bases at J, with 13 bases between the two ends. The germline V gene encodes CDR1 SGHTA and CDR2 FQGNSA. The CDR3 totals 15 residues. For the CDR3, the DNA is TGTGCCAGCAGCATTCCCGGGACCGATAATTCACCCCTCCACTTT. Protein product: CASSIPGTDNSPLHF.

A few counts support this clone. This rearrangement joins TRBV9 to TRBJ2-1; a possible D gene is TRBD1 (5 bases). Per the germline V gene, CDR1 is SGDLS and CDR2 is YYNGEE. The CDR3 loop spans 15 amino acids. Between the trimmed V and J ends, which lost 0 bases and 8 bases, there was a span of 15 bases. The DNA of the CDR3 is TGTGCCAGCAGCGTAGGGACCACCCAAGGGGATGAGCAGTTCTTC. Residues: CASSVGTTQGDEQFF.

The chain links TRBV5-1 to TRBJ1-5, with TRBD1 as a possible D gene (5 bases). This CDR3 is 15 amino acids long. Deletions cut 0 bases from V and 0 bases from J, with 7 bases between. Germline lookup yields CDR1 SGHRS and CDR2 YFSETQ. The CDR3 protein is CASSLGGYSNQPQHF. CDR3 DNA sequence: TGCGCCAGCAGCTTGGGGGGCTATAGCAATCAGCCCCAGCATTTT.

The chain couples TRBV9 to TRBJ2-3; 8 nucleotides match TRBD2. V shed 4 bases and J 6 bases; nucleotides not matched to a gene: 1. This CDR3 comprises 12 residues. CDR1 and CDR2 from the germline V gene are SGDLS and YYNGEE. Here the CDR3 reads CASSPSGDTQYF. In DNA form, the CDR3 reads TGTGCCAGCAGCCCTAGCGGGGATACGCAGTATTTT.

V usage is TRBV6-5 and J usage is TRBJ2-3; 9 bases match TRBD2. The CDR3 covers 15 residues. Trimming removed 6 bases from V and 2 bases from J; junction bases left unmatched: 6. The V gene's germline CDR1 is MNHEY and CDR2 SVGAGI. The CDR3 region is CASRPSGGITDTQYF. CDR3 in DNA: TGTGCCAGCAGGCCCAGCGGGGGGATCACAGATACGCAGTATTTT.

The chain couples TRBV11-2 to TRBJ1-2, with TRBD1 identical over 7 bases. V was clipped by 5 bases and J by 8 bases; unmatched bases: 14. Per the germline V gene, CDR1 is SGHAT and CDR2 is FQNNGV. The CDR3 loop spans 15 amino acids. The CDR3, as DNA: TGTGCCAGCAGCCCAGAAGGAAGGGGGCATGAAGGCTACACCTTC. Translation: CASSPEGRGHEGYTF.

CDR3 loop: CASSPDRSNEQYF. As DNA, the CDR3 is TGTGCCAGCAGCCCGGACAGATCCAACGAGCAGTACTTC. The rearrangement joins TRBV9 to TRBJ2-7; D might be TRBD1 (6 bases). V gave up 4 bases and J gave up 5 bases, with 13 bases separating them. CDR1 is SGDLS and CDR2 is YYNGEE in the germline V gene. The CDR3 is made up of 13 amino acids.

This sequence joins TRBV4-1 and TRBJ1-5; 7 bases align to TRBD1. The CDR3 is 16 residues long. From germline, CDR1 is MGHRA and CDR2 YSYEKL. V lost 4 bases to trimming and J lost 1 base; unmatched junction nucleotides: 7. CDR3 DNA sequence: TGCGCCAGCAGCCGCGGCCAGACAGGGAGCAATCAGCCCCAGCATTTT. It yields the protein CASSRGQTGSNQPQHF.

The chain combines TRBV10-3 with TRBJ1-1, with D hard to call. Trimming took off 0 bases at V and 1 base at J, with 12 bases between the two ends. In germline, CDR1 is ENHRY, CDR2 SYGVKD. The length of the CDR3 is 16 residues. CDR3 DNA: TGTGCCATCAGTGAGTCGATCCAGTTCGCGAACACTGAAGCTTTCTTT. Translation: CAISESIQFANTEAFF.

The chain joins TRBV7-9 to TRBJ1-5; weak D call: TRBD1 (5 bases). V was clipped by 1 base and J by 0 bases, with 7 bases between them. The V gene's germline CDR1 is SEHNR and CDR2 FQNEAQ (reference sequence). The CDR3 runs 15 residues. The CDR3 loop reads CASSLDGGSNQPQHF. CDR3 bases: TGTGCCAGCAGCTTAGATGGGGGTAGCAATCAGCCCCAGCATTTT.

The chain recombines TRBV5-1 with TRBJ1-2, with D possibly TRBD1 on 6 matching bases. Trimming removed 4 bases from V and 4 bases from J, with 17 bases in between. CDR3 length: 15 amino acids. Germline V gives CDR1 SGHRS, CDR2 YFSETQ. CDR3 loop: CASSPLTGLSYGYTF. The CDR3, as DNA: TGCGCCAGCAGCCCGTTGACAGGACTTTCCTATGGCTACACCTTC.

The chain combines TRBV6-1 with TRBJ2-1; 7 bases agree with TRBD1. This CDR3 comprises 14 residues. With V trimmed by 7 bases and J by 5 bases, 8 bases remained unmatched. Germline assignment: CDR1 MNHNS and CDR2 SASEGT. The CDR3 sequence is CASKFRDRDNEQFF. The CDR3 bases are TGTGCCAGCAAGTTCCGGGACAGAGACAATGAGCAGTTCTTC.

This clone was seen more than once but under ten times. The chain combines TRBV18 with TRBJ2-2, with 10 bases identical to TRBD1. This CDR3 region has 15 residues. Germline assignment: CDR1 KGHSH and CDR2 LQKENI. V was clipped by 2 bases and J by 7 bases; unmatched bases: 4. The DNA of the CDR3 is TGTGCCAGCTCACCAAGACAGGGGGCAGTCGGGGAGCTGTTTTTT. This sequence encodes CASSPRQGAVGELFF. Supplemented by reference TRBV18 and TRBJ2-2, the full variable domain reads NAGVMQNPRHLVRRRGQEARLRCSPMKGHSHVYWYRQLPEEGLKFMVYLQKENIIDESGMPKERFSAEFPKEGPSILRIQQVVRGDSAAYFCASSPRQGAVGELFFGEGSRLTVL.

The V call is TRBV6-5, the J call TRBJ1-6; possible D gene TRBD1, 6 bases. This CDR3 contains 15 residues. The V end was cut by 8 bases, the J end by 7 bases, with 18 bases between. Germline V gene lookup returns CDR1 MNHEY and CDR2 SVGAGI. CDR3 DNA: TGTGCCAGCTCCCCGCGAGGAGGGGGGAATTCACCCCTCCACTTT. The encoded protein is CASSPRGGGNSPLHF.

This chain connects TRBV11-2 to TRBJ2-7; 7 bases agree with TRBD2. In germline, CDR1 is SGHAT, CDR2 FQNNGV. Trimming cost V 5 bases and J 3 bases; bases outside gene matches: 7. The CDR3 spans 14 residues. CDR3 nucleotides: TGTGCCAGCAGCCTTAGACTAGCTCGCTACGAGCAGTACTTC. It specifies CASSLRLARYEQYF.